The entry below gives a single TCR beta chain sequence along with its context. This specimen belongs to a study of blood T cell repertoires in COVID-19. Some clones are missing from TCRdb's copy, which holds only in-frame ones; the method was immunoSEQ multiplex PCR. Among hundreds of thousands of clones listed, about 85% were seen once. The germline V gene has CDR1 SNHLY and CDR2 FYNNEI. This CDR3 spans 10 amino acids. V shed 7 bases and J shed 6 bases, with 6 bases lying between them. The source of this sequence is a woman aged 18-35 years who had recovered from COVID-19. J is TRBJ1-1 and V is TRBV2; D ambiguous. Sequenced input: peripheral blood. CDR3 loop: CASMSSEAFF. The CDR3 bases are TGTGCCAGCATGAGCTCTGAAGCTTTCTTT.